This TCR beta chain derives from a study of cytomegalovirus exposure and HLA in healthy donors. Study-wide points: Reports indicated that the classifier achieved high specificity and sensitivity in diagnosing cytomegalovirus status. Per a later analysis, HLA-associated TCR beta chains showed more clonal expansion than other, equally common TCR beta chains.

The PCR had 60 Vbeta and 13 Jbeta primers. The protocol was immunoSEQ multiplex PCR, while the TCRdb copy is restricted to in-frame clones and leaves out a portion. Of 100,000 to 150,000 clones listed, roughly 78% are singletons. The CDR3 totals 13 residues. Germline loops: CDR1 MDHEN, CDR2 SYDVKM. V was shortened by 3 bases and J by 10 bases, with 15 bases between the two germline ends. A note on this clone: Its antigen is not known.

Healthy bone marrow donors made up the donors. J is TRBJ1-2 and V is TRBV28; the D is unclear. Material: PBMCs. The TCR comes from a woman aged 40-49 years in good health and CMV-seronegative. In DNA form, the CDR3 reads TGTGCCAGCAGTTTCTCGGCAGGCCTGAACTACACCTTC. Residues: CASSFSAGLNYTF.